Listed below are T cell receptor beta chains from one sample, sequenced in a study of OX40 agonist ivuxolimab in advanced cancers. Clones were sequenced by immunoSEQ multiplex PCR, and TCRdb holds only the in-frame ones, with some missing. This table has under 90,000 clones, about 85% appearing once. The sequenced sample was CD4+ or CD8+ T cells sorted from blood, obtained in a trial of the OX40 agonist ivuxolimab. These TCRs come from an adult with an advanced solid tumor such as melanoma, head and neck, liver or kidney cancer. CDR3s include the opening cysteine and the closing phenylalanine or tryptophan. The D gene is left open where the match is weak. A clone size is listed for some rows: how often the clone was seen (once, few, many), or a class if it is expanded.

j_gene: TRBJ2-7
len: 11
d_gene: .
v_gene: TRBV28
abundance: .
CDR3aa: CATQGPYEQYF
CDR3nt: TGTGCCACCCAGGGACCCTACGAGCAGTACTTC

j_gene: TRBJ2-7
len: 13
d_gene: TRBD1
v_gene: TRBV2
abundance: .
CDR3aa: CASSGTGGHEQYF
CDR3nt: TGTGCCAGCTCCGGGACAGGGGGTCACGAGCAGTACTTC

j_gene: TRBJ2-2
len: 12
d_gene: .
v_gene: TRBV6-1
abundance: .
CDR3aa: CASKASVGELFF
CDR3nt: TGTGCCAGCAAAGCCTCGGTCGGGGAGCTGTTTTTT

j_gene: TRBJ2-2
len: 14
d_gene: TRBD2
v_gene: TRBV6-5
abundance: .
CDR3aa: CASRTGLGTGELFF
CDR3nt: TGTGCCAGCAGAACGGGACTAGGGACCGGGGAGCTGTTTTTT

j_gene: TRBJ2-4
len: 13
d_gene: .
v_gene: TRBV5-4
abundance: .
CDR3aa: CASSLGDRNIQYF
CDR3nt: TGTGCCAGCAGCTTGGGAGACAGAAACATTCAGTACTTC

j_gene: TRBJ1-5
len: 16
d_gene: .
v_gene: TRBV16
abundance: few
CDR3aa: CASSLRTVDSNQPQHF
CDR3nt: TGTGCCAGCAGCCTTCGGACAGTGGATAGCAATCAGCCCCAGCATTTT

j_gene: TRBJ1-5
len: 16
d_gene: .
v_gene: TRBV5-6
abundance: .
CDR3aa: CASSLAGRYSNQPQHF
CDR3nt: TGTGCCAGCAGCTTGGCCGGCCGATATAGCAATCAGCCCCAGCATTTT

j_gene: TRBJ1-1
len: 13
d_gene: .
v_gene: TRBV2
abundance: few
CDR3aa: CASIRERGDEAFF
CDR3nt: TGTGCCAGCATCCGGGAGAGGGGTGATGAAGCTTTCTTT

j_gene: TRBJ1-2
len: 12
d_gene: .
v_gene: TRBV11-2
abundance: .
CDR3aa: CASSLVRREIHF
CDR3nt: TGTGCCAGCAGCTTAGTCCGTAGGGAAATCCACTTC

j_gene: TRBJ2-2
len: 15
d_gene: .
v_gene: TRBV6-6
abundance: .
CDR3aa: CASSYLRRDTGELFF
CDR3nt: TGTGCCAGCAGTTACCTTCGGAGGGACACCGGGGAGCTGTTTTTT

j_gene: TRBJ2-7
len: 14
d_gene: .
v_gene: TRBV7-3
abundance: .
CDR3aa: CASSPSGRGSEQYF
CDR3nt: TGTGCCAGCAGCCCTTCGGGCAGGGGAAGCGAGCAGTACTTC

j_gene: TRBJ2-7
len: 11
d_gene: .
v_gene: TRBV7-9
abundance: once
CDR3aa: CASSLVGEQYF
CDR3nt: TGTGCCAGCAGCTTAGTGGGCGAGCAGTACTTC

j_gene: TRBJ2-1
len: 16
d_gene: .
v_gene: TRBV5-4
abundance: .
CDR3aa: CASSLSAYRDYNEQFF
CDR3nt: TGTGCCAGCAGCTTGTCTGCGTACAGGGATTACAATGAGCAGTTCTTC

j_gene: TRBJ2-3
len: 12
d_gene: .
v_gene: TRBV28
abundance: .
CDR3aa: CASGLMADTQYF
CDR3nt: TGTGCCAGCGGCTTGATGGCAGATACGCAGTATTTT

j_gene: TRBJ2-1
len: 14
d_gene: TRBD2
v_gene: TRBV7-3
abundance: .
CDR3aa: CASSRTSTYNEQFF
CDR3nt: TGTGCCAGCAGCAGGACTAGTACATACAATGAGCAGTTCTTC

j_gene: TRBJ1-2
len: 14
d_gene: .
v_gene: TRBV7-8
abundance: .
CDR3aa: CASSFKGQENGYTF
CDR3nt: TGTGCCAGCAGCTTTAAGGGGCAGGAGAATGGCTACACCTTC

j_gene: TRBJ1-1
len: 12
d_gene: .
v_gene: TRBV30
abundance: few
CDR3aa: CAWSVIGGVAFF
CDR3nt: TGTGCCTGGAGTGTAATCGGAGGGGTAGCTTTCTTT